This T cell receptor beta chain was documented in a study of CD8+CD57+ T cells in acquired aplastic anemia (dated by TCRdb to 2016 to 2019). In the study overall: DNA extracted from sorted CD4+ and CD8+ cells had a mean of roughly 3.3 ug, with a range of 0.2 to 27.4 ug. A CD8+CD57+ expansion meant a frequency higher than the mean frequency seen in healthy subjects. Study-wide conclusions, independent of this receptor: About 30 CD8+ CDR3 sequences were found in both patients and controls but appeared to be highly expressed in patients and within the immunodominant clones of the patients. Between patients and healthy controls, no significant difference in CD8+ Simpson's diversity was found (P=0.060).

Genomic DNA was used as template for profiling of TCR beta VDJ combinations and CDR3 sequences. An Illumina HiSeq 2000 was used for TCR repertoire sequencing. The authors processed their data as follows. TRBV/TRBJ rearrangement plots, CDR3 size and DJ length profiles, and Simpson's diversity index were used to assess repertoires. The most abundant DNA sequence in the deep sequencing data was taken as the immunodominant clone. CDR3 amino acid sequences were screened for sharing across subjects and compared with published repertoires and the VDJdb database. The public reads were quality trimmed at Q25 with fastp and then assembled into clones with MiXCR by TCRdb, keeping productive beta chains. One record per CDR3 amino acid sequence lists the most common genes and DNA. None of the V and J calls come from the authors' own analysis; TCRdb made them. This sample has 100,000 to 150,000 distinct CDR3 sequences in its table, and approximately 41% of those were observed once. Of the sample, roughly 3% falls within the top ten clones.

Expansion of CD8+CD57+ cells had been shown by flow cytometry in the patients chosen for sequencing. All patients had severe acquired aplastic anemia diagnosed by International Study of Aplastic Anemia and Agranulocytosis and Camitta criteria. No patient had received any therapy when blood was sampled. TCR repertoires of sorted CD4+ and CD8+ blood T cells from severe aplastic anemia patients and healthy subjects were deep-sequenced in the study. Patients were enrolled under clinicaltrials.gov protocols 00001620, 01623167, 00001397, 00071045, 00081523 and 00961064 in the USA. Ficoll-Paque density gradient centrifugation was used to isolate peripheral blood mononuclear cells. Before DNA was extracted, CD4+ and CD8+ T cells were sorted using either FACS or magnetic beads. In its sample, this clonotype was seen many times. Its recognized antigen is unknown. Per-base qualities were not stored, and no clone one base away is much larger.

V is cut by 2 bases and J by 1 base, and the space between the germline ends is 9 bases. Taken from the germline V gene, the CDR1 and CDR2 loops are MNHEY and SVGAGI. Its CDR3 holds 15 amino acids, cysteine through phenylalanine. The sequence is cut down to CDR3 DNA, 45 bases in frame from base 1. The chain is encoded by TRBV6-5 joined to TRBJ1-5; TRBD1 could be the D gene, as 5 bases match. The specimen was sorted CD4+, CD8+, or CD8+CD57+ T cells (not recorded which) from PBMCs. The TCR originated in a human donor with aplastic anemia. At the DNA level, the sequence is TGTGCCAGCAGTTACGACAGATTAAGCAATCAGCCCCAGCATTTT. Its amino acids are CASSYDRLSNQPQHF.